Given below is one T cell receptor (beta chain) in context. This entry belongs to a study of control samples from healthy donors and cancer patients. Repertoires were generated with immunoSEQ multiplex PCR, while TCRdb's copy carries only in-frame clones and drops some. The table includes 140,000 to 150,000 clones, 91% detected once. The CDR3 loop spans 14 amino acids. Germline assignment: CDR1 SGDLS and CDR2 YYNGEE. Trimming left V 0 bases short and J 5 bases short, with 8 bases between. V and J are TRBV9 and TRBJ1-4; D is undetermined. The sequencing sample was made of blood. The source of this sequence is a man younger than 40 in good health. The CDR3 reads CASSVANGNEKLFF. The DNA for the CDR3 is TGTGCCAGCAGCGTAGCTAACGGAAATGAAAAACTGTTTTTT.